This TCR beta chain was profiled in a study of cytotoxic CD8 clonotypes in ibrutinib-treated CLL (dated by TCRdb to the early 2020s). With respect to the entire study: The cohort had 11 relapsed/refractory and roughly 14 treatment-naive patients; 17 were IGHV unmutated. Responses were partial in some 24 patients and complete in 2; after median approximately 69 months follow-up, around 15 stayed in remission and 12 progressed. Response samples were obtained after a median of about 13 months of treatment, with a range of about 6 to 40 months. An average of around 250,000 productive templates and 80,000 to 95,000 productive rearrangements was obtained per sample. Of the roughly 86 people in the trial, about two dozen had longitudinal samples available. Cryopreserved peripheral blood mononuclear cells were collected at three points: before therapy, at response, and at either sustained remission or disease progression. Every remission and progressive disease sample was obtained while ibrutinib was still being received by the patients.

The time point label for this specimen denotes: 12 months on ibrutinib. About 2 micrograms of genomic DNA were extracted from cryopreserved PBMCs for TCR beta library preparation. High-throughput TCR beta sequencing was performed on longitudinal blood samples from CLL patients receiving ibrutinib monotherapy. Patients were enrolled in a phase 2 open-label single-center ibrutinib monotherapy trial. The research as a whole found: Lymph node repertoires were not examined, and the timing of sampling was not matched between patients in sustained remission and those whose disease progressed. Clonality increased at ibrutinib response, stayed stable in sustained remission, and fell back toward baseline at progression. Baseline clonality exceeded that of age-matched healthy donors and correlated strongly with circulating CD8+ T-cell counts. Public clonotypes were rare and either shrank or stayed stable during treatment, and the rise in clonality at ibrutinib response reflected expansion of private clonotypes.

From the cysteine up to the phenylalanine, the CDR3 has a length of 15 residues. The retained sequence is limited to the CDR3, 45 bases, with the frame set at the first base. Cut back by 0 bases and 2 bases, the V and J ends lie 11 bases apart. CDR1 and CDR2 are read off the germline V gene as KGHSH and LQKENI. Worth noting for this clone: Its cognate antigen has yet to be identified. The sample holds no much larger clone one base away, and base qualities are not on file.

Each clonotype received, on average, 10x coverage in deep resolution sequencing performed on a MiSeq, where the target depth lay between 1 in 1 million and 1 in 200,000 T cells. The immunoSEQ hsTCRB Kit was used to generate the TCR beta libraries. In the authors' own workflow: ImmunoSEQ Data Assistant and ImmunoSEQ Analyzer were used for data analysis, and V, D and J genes were assigned according to IMGT definitions. Clonality was computed as one minus normalized Shannon entropy of productive rearrangement frequencies, ranging from 0 to 1. Only overrepresented clonotypes making up at least 0.05% of the repertoire of each patient were included in the public clonotype analysis. Some 13 age-matched healthy donor repertoires from immuneACCESS were used as controls for clonality. This is the immuneACCESS table as TCRdb keeps it, with only in-frame sequences that have V and J called. A part of the clones is gone; compared with another copy, unresolved V genes explain less than half, and the rest is unexplained. The V and J calls and the clone size are those of that table, but D and trimming were determined from the DNA. Recorded for this sample are roughly 200,000 clones; 70% of them occurred a single time. Roughly 5.9% of the sample rests with the top ten.

This sample comprised PBMCs, obtained after 12 months of ibrutinib treatment. The clonotype originates from a human donor with chronic lymphocytic leukemia. In this chain, TRBV18 is recombined with TRBJ2-7; the D gene is possibly TRBD1, with 6 bases matching. The CDR3 reads CASSPPQGRTYEQYF. The nucleotides read TGTGCCAGCTCACCACCACAGGGTCGAACCTACGAGCAGTACTTC.